Detailed here is one T cell receptor (beta chain). What it binds is unknown. This sequence may be a read error, since a much larger clone differs from it by one base. Amplification of TCR alpha and beta CDR3 regions from RNA used iRepertoire nested multiplex PCR. For one-step reverse transcription and amplification, about 85-400 ng of tissue mRNA or PBMC total RNA was used. Via MiXCR, TCRdb re-called the multiplex PCR reads, giving one row per CDR3 protein. This table has 170,000 or so distinct CDR3 sequences, about 47% appearing once. These data are taken from a study of glioma-infiltrating T cells. General study points: CDR3 overlap between tissue and blood was very small. Gliomas, especially low-grade, showed above-expected tissue-blood divergence; non-neoplastic patients showed below.

The CDR3 runs to 15 residues. Trimming pared 7 bases from V and 0 bases from J, leaving 16 bases between. Looked up from germline, CDR1 is DFQATT and CDR2 is SNEGSKA (reference sequence). The sequence was collected from a human donor with low-grade glioma or glioblastoma, undergoing nonglioma brain surgery, or in good health (not recorded which). The chain uses TRBV20-1 and TRBJ2-1; unclear D gene. The sequenced sample consisted of glioma tissue, nonneoplastic brain tissue, or PBMCs (not recorded which). The CDR3 coding sequence is TGCAGTGTTCCCCCCCCGTTGATCTCCTACAATGAGCAGTTCTTC. As protein: CSVPPPLISYNEQFF.